This T cell receptor beta chain comes out of a study of Tregs in tolerant kidney transplant recipients (dated by TCRdb to the late 2010s). Regarding the study in general: The study applied TCRbeta sequencing to find donor-specific regulatory T cells before combined kidney and bone marrow transplantation and then followed those same cells after transplant. Several methods of expanding Tregs specific for an allogeneic donor were compared by TCRbeta repertoire sequencing in 3 healthy controls. Overall study outcomes, separate from this receptor: Although technical replication error seemed to be minimal, the question of biological reproducibility was not addressed directly. Because the study included only a small number of patients, the results must be confirmed in larger populations and under other immunosuppression protocols. Expanding Tregs with activated donor B cells appeared to identify the most biologically relevant and donor-specific TCRbeta repertoire.

Unstimulated Tregs (CD4+CD25+CD127-), CD4+ non-Tregs (CD4+CD25-), CD4 and CD8 cells were FACS-sorted from thawed PBMCs. Blood from healthy controls was obtained either from healthy volunteers or as purchased buffy coats. Healthy control blood was separated into PBMCs by Ficoll density gradient and cryopreserved, and patient PBMCs were collected both before and after transplant. Comments on this clone: What antigen it recognizes has not been identified. No base-level quality is on record; no much larger clone is a single base apart.

Genomic DNA was extracted from sorted cells with the QIAGEN DNeasy Blood and Tissue Kit for TCRbeta CDR3 sequencing. High-throughput TCRbeta CDR3 sequencing was carried out commercially through immunoSEQ, with PCR amplification with bias correction and internal controls included. In the source study's methods: Unique productive TCRbeta sequences were defined by CDR3 nucleotide sequence where primers matched, and otherwise by CDR3 amino acid sequence together with Vbeta and Jbeta genes. Sorting error was corrected by removing sequences shared between sorted populations at a frequency ratio of 2:1 or less, and the remaining shared sequences were assigned to the higher population. A sequence counted as donor-reactive if, in CFSE-low cells, the sequence had a frequency of at least 0.01% and was expanded at least 5-fold compared with unstimulated cells. Jensen-Shannon divergence, calculated on the top 100 TCRbeta sequences ranked by frequency, was used to quantify repertoire divergence. When a sample had multiple sequencing runs, each run was corrected for sorting error separately and the runs were then pooled. In TCRdb, the immuneACCESS table is reduced to in-frame sequences with V and J assigned. These tables do not hold every clone; where another copy was compared, an unresolved V gene accounts for under half, and the others remain unexplained. V, J and clone size reflect that table, while D and trimming were determined from the DNA. The sample table contains approximately 260,000 clones; only one count was recorded for about 86% of them. The ten largest clones represent less than 0.75% of the sample.

The sequence came from a human donor in good health. Material for sequencing was CD4+ T cells from blood.

In nucleotides, the sequence is TGTGCCAGCAGCTTGGATCAGGGCACCGGGGAGCTGTTTTTT. Protein translation: CASSLDQGTGELFF. The rearrangement combines TRBV5-4 with TRBJ2-2; the D gene is perhaps TRBD1, on 5 matching bases. CDR1 and CDR2 are drawn from the germline V gene (reference sequence): SGHNT, YYREEE. Relative to germline, V is 0 bases shorter and J is 4 bases shorter, with 7 bases between their ends. From its cysteine to its phenylalanine, the CDR3 spans 14 amino acids. Of the read, only the CDR3 DNA is kept; its 42 bases are in frame from base 1.